The 17 T cell receptor beta chains in this list originate from one sample, sequenced in a study of shared clonotypes between healthy human individuals. Assay: immunoSEQ multiplex PCR; the TCRdb copy retains only in-frame clones and omits some. Of some 1,600,000 clones listed, under 99% are singletons. The specimen was naive CD4+ T cells sorted from blood. The subset denotes: CD45RA+ positively selected. These TCRs come from a man aged 25-40 years in good health.

The chain recombines TRBV6-1 with TRBJ2-3; 9 bases are a match to TRBD2. The CDR3 has 16 amino acids. Per germline, CDR1 MNHNS and CDR2 SASEGT. V was clipped by 2 bases and J by 2 bases; unmatched bases: 5. The CDR3 region has the DNA TGTGCCAGCAGTGAACGTCTAGCGGGATCCACAGATACGCAGTATTTT. Protein: CASSERLAGSTDTQYF.

The chain carries TRBV10-1 and TRBJ2-3, with D perhaps given as TRBD1 or TRBD2 (5 bases each). CDR1 and CDR2 (germline): WNHNN, SYGVQD (reference sequence). The CDR3 is 13 residues long. V was cut by 8 bases and J by 7 bases, with 16 bases left in between. CDR3 region: CASSRGTSHTQYF. The DNA of the CDR3 is TGCGCCAGCTCCCGGGGCACTTCACATACGCAGTATTTT.

The J gene is TRBJ1-4, the V gene TRBV5-8; no firm D call. The CDR3 is 11 amino acids. The V gene's germline CDR1 is SGHTS and CDR2 YDEGEE. V was shortened by 4 bases and J by 14 bases, with 12 bases between the two germline ends. CDR3 nucleotide sequence: TGTGCCAGCAGCCCCCGACGGGTGCTGTTTTTT. This codes for CASSPRRVLFF.

The rearrangement uses TRBV6-5 and TRBJ1-1; possible D gene TRBD1, 6 bases. Germline values: CDR1 MNHEY, CDR2 SVGAGI. V was shortened by 2 bases and J by 0 bases, with 7 bases between the two germline ends. The CDR3 totals 14 residues. CDR3 loop: CASSYGTLNTEAFF. CDR3 bases: TGTGCCAGCAGTTACGGGACACTGAACACTGAAGCTTTCTTT.

This clone was observed a single time. The chain combines TRBV19 with TRBJ1-1; D ambiguous. CDR3 length: 15 amino acids. Deletions cut 8 bases from V and 1 base from J, with 17 bases between. The germline CDR1 and CDR2 sequences are LNHDA and SQIVND (reference sequence). CDR3 residues: CASRPTRVRNTEAFF. The CDR3 DNA follows: TGTGCCAGTCGTCCAACCCGAGTTCGGAACACTGAAGCTTTCTTT.

The chain combines TRBV4-1 with TRBJ2-2; 7 bases are shared with TRBD1. With V trimmed by 3 bases and J by 5 bases, 6 bases remained unmatched. Germline loops: CDR1 MGHRA, CDR2 YSYEKL. The length of the CDR3 is 15 residues. In DNA form, the CDR3 reads TGCGCCAGCAGCCACCTGGGACAGTCTACCGGGGAGCTGTTTTTT. Translating it yields CASSHLGQSTGELFF.

On this clone itself: At the DNA level, this CDR3 is encoded by other sequences in the same sample as well. V is TRBV2 and J is TRBJ2-5; no definite D call. Deletions cut 2 bases from V and 2 bases from J, with 0 bases between. The CDR3 has 11 amino acids. The germline gives CDR1 SNHLY, CDR2 FYNNEI. CDR3 bases: TGTGCCAGCAGTGAACAAGAGACCCAGTACTTC. Amino acid sequence: CASSEQETQYF.

A word on this clone: The same CDR3 arises from other DNA sequences in this sample as well. The chain links TRBV9 to TRBJ2-3; D is uncertain. Germline CDR1 and CDR2: SGDLS and YYNGEE. The CDR3 covers 12 residues. V lost 0 bases, J lost 4 bases, and 3 bases lay in between. Here the CDR3 DNA reads TGTGCCAGCAGCGTAGGGGCAGATACGCAGTATTTT. Protein product: CASSVGADTQYF.

This chain connects TRBV7-2 to TRBJ1-3; D ambiguous. Looked up from germline, CDR1 is SGHTA and CDR2 is FQGNSA. The V and J ends lost 7 bases and 5 bases respectively, with 9 bases between them. The CDR3 totals 12 residues. CDR3 region: CASTEGRNTIYF. CDR3 nucleotides: TGTGCCAGCACCGAAGGGAGAAACACCATATATTTT. The complete variable domain, with remaining parts taken from reference TRBV7-2 and TRBJ1-3, reads GAGVSQSPSNKVTEKGKDVELRCDPISGHTALYWYRQSLGQGLEFLIYFQGNSAPDKSGLPSDRFSAERTGGSVSTLTIQRTQQEDSAVYLCASTEGRNTIYFGEGSWLTVV.

The chain uses TRBV6-1 and TRBJ2-3, with unresolved D. V lost 2 bases and J 2 bases, leaving 11 bases between the germline ends. In germline, CDR1 is MNHNS, CDR2 SASEGT. The CDR3 consists of 15 residues. CDR3 bases: TGTGCCAGCAGTGAATCTTGGGGAAACACAGATACGCAGTATTTT. Translated, it gives CASSESWGNTDTQYF.

This clone is a singleton in its sample. The rearrangement links TRBV6-6 to TRBJ2-7; D is ambiguous. V dropped 4 bases and J dropped 5 bases, with 15 bases sitting between them. The CDR3 contains 14 residues. Germline assignment: CDR1 MNHNY and CDR2 SVGAGI (reference sequence). CDR3 bases: TGTGCCAGCAGTTTGTTAGCCGCCGGCGACGAGCAGTACTTC. Its protein is CASSLLAAGDEQYF.

The chain combines TRBV18 with TRBJ2-3; 13 bases fit TRBD2. V dropped 2 bases and J dropped 6; count of bases not matched to a gene: 8. Germline V lookup: CDR1 KGHSH, CDR2 LQKENI. The length of the CDR3 is 17 residues. The CDR3 sequence is CASSPNGLAGVGDTQYF. CDR3 bases: TGTGCCAGCTCACCAAACGGACTAGCGGGAGTAGGGGATACGCAGTATTTT.

The chain uses TRBV5-1 and TRBJ2-3; 13 bases align to TRBD2. Germline-derived CDR1 and CDR2 are SGHRS and YFSETQ. The CDR3 runs to 17 residues. The V and J ends lost 5 bases and 6 bases, in that order; junction bases with no gene match: 12. The CDR3 coding sequence is TGCGCCAGCAGTGACGGAAGACTAGCGGGAGGTTTTGATACGCAGTATTTT. Translation gives CASSDGRLAGGFDTQYF. The complete variable domain, with remaining parts taken from reference TRBV5-1 and TRBJ2-3, reads KAGVTQTPRYLIKTRGQQVTLSCSPISGHRSVSWYQQTPGQGLQFLFEYFSETQRNKGNFPGRFSGRQFSNSRSEMNVSTLELGDSALYLCASSDGRLAGGFDTQYFGPGTRLTVL.

The J gene is TRBJ1-4, the V gene TRBV7-9, with 7 bases fitting TRBD1. CDR1 is SEHNR, CDR2 FQNEAQ, per germline (reference sequence). Trimming took 5 bases from V and 4 from J; bases not matched to a gene: 19. The CDR3 totals 19 residues. The CDR3, as DNA: TGTGCCAGCAGCCAACAGTTAGGGGGCGCGACGTGGTTTAATGAAAAACTGTTTTTT. It is translated as CASSQQLGGATWFNEKLFF.

This sequence joins TRBV2 and TRBJ1-5; 7 bases are a match to TRBD1. Germline assignment: CDR1 SNHLY and CDR2 FYNNEI. The V segment lost 3 bases and the J segment 1 base; nucleotides outside the gene matches: 6. The length of the CDR3 is 16 residues. CDR3 nucleotides: TGTGCCAGCAGTGAGGCAGGGGGAGGAAGCAATCAGCCCCAGCATTTT. It is translated as CASSEAGGGSNQPQHF.

The gene calls are TRBV7-6 and TRBJ2-7; TRBD2 aligns across 9 bases. The ends lost 4 bases at V and 2 bases at J; junction bases unmatched: 6. Germline CDR1 and CDR2: SGHVS and FNYEAQ. CDR3 length equals 15 residues. This CDR3 is CASSWGAGGPYEQYF. In nucleotides, the CDR3 is TGTGCCAGCAGCTGGGGAGCGGGAGGACCCTACGAGCAGTACTTC. The complete variable domain, with remaining parts taken from reference TRBV7-6 and TRBJ2-7, reads GAGVSQSPRYKVTKRGQDVALRCDPISGHVSLYWYRQALGQGPEFLTYFNYEAQQDKSGLPNDRFSAERPEGSISTLTIQRTEQRDSAMYRCASSWGAGGPYEQYFGPGTRLTVT.

The chain couples TRBV9 to TRBJ2-7; TRBD1 matches at 12 bases. The CDR3 runs to 15 residues. Germline values: CDR1 SGDLS, CDR2 YYNGEE. V was clipped by 3 bases and J by 7 bases; unmatched bases: 8. CDR3 nucleotides: TGTGCCAGCAGCGCCCCGGGACAGGGGGCGCGGGAGCAGTACTTC. It yields the protein CASSAPGQGAREQYF. Looking up the rest from reference TRBV9 and TRBJ2-7 gives the full variable domain: DSGVTQTPKHLITATGQRVTLRCSPRSGDLSVYWYQQSLDQGLQFLIQYYNGEERAKGNILERFSAQQFPDLHSELNLSSLELGDSALYFCASSAPGQGAREQYFGPGTRLTVT.